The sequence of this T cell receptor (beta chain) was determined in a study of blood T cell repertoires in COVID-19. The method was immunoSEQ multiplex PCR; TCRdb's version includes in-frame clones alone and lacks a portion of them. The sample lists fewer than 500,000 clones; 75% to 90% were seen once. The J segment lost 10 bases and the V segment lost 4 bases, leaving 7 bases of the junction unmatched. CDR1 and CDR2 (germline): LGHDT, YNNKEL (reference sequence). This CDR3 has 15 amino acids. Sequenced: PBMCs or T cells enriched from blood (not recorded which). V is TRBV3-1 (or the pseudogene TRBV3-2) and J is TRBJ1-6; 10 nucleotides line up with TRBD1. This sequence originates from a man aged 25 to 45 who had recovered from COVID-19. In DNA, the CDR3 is TGTGCCAGCAGCCCCGGGGACAGGGGTGGGTCACCCCTCCACTTT. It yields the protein CASSPGDRGGSPLHF.